The 14 T cell receptor beta chains below were found in one sample sequenced in a study of cytomegalovirus exposure and HLA in healthy donors. The PCR used 60 Vbeta and 13 Jbeta primers. Here immunoSEQ multiplex PCR was the method, and the copy in TCRdb shows in-frame clones only, minus some. This table has around 100,000 clones, more than 75% appearing once. The sequencing input was PBMCs. The receptors originated from a woman between 50 and 59 years old in good health and CMV-seropositive.

V gene TRBV7-6 combines with J gene TRBJ1-6, with 7 bases fitting TRBD1. The CDR3 is 15 amino acids. With V trimmed by 1 base and J by 4 bases, 1 base remained unmatched. Germline loops: CDR1 SGHVS, CDR2 FNYEAQ. The CDR3, as DNA: TGTGCCAGCAGCTTAGGGGGACAGTATAATTCACCCCTCCACTTT. Its translation is CASSLGGQYNSPLHF.

On this clone itself: Its ends do not fully match the called genes, so a read error is possible. This chain uses TRBV7-9 with TRBJ1-4; 7 nucleotides agree with TRBD1. The CDR3 is 16 residues long. Germline V lookup: CDR1 SEHNR, CDR2 FQNEAQ (reference sequence). Here the CDR3 DNA reads TGTTCCAGCAGCTTACCTACAGGGGTAACGAAAGAAAAACTGTTTTTT. It encodes CSSSLPTGVTKEKLFF.

The gene calls are TRBV6-5 and TRBJ2-1; 8 positions agree with TRBD1. Germline V lookup: CDR1 MNHEY, CDR2 SVGAGI. V gave up 6 bases and J gave up 2 bases; unmatched junction bases: 3. This CDR3 is built from 14 residues. The CDR3 DNA sequence: TGTGCCAGCAGCAGGACAGGGACCTACAATGAGCAGTTCTTC. Protein sequence: CASSRTGTYNEQFF.

This clone has just one count. The chain couples TRBV19 to TRBJ1-5; the D is unclear. The V gene lost 7 bases and the J gene lost 0 bases, with 7 bases spanning the gap. Germline CDR1 reads LNHDA; CDR2 reads SQIVND (reference sequence). The CDR3 consists of 13 residues. CDR3 bases: TGTGCCAGTACCTCGGGTAGCAATCAGCCCCAGCATTTT. Translated: CASTSGSNQPQHF.

The chain has TRBV9 and TRBJ1-2; D is ambiguous. The length of the CDR3 is 13 residues. CDR1 SGDLS and CDR2 YYNGEE come from the germline V gene. V lost 6 bases to trimming and J lost 4 bases, with 13 bases between them. The CDR3 region has the DNA TGTGCCAGCACCGGTCCGCTTTTCTATGGCTACACCTTC. It encodes CASTGPLFYGYTF.

V is TRBV5-1 and J is TRBJ2-1; a weak D match, TRBD2 (6 bases). Looked up from germline, CDR1 is SGHRS and CDR2 is YFSETQ. V gave up 0 bases and J gave up 9 bases, with 10 bases separating them. The CDR3 contains 13 residues. DNA of the CDR3: TGCGCCAGCAGCTTGGTCGGGGGTGGTGAGCAGTTCTTC. Translation gives CASSLVGGGEQFF.

This clone was picked up a small number of times. This sequence joins TRBV30 and TRBJ2-7; TRBD1 agrees at 9 bases. This CDR3 has 14 residues. J was trimmed by 3 bases and V by 2 bases; bases with no gene match: 5. Germline V gene data show CDR1 as GTSNPN and CDR2 as SVGIG (reference sequence). CDR3 DNA sequence: TGTGCCTGGAGTCCAGGGGACAGGGACTACGAGCAGTACTTC. Encoded protein: CAWSPGDRDYEQYF.

V usage is TRBV6-5 and J usage is TRBJ1-5; D ambiguous. CDR1 MNHEY and CDR2 SVGAGI come from the germline V gene. There are 14 residues in the CDR3. Trimming took off 1 base at V and 2 bases at J, with 6 bases between the two ends. CDR3 sequence reads: CASSYYPGNQPQHF. DNA for the CDR3: TGTGCCAGCAGTTACTACCCGGGCAATCAGCCCCAGCATTTT.

This chain connects TRBV19 to TRBJ1-2; 11 bases match TRBD1. CDR1 and CDR2 from the germline V gene are LNHDA and SQIVND (reference sequence). This CDR3 has 15 residues. V was clipped by 2 bases and J by 8 bases; unmatched bases: 7. The CDR3 region is CASSIKGQGAGGYTF. The CDR3 bases are TGTGCCAGTAGTATAAAAGGACAGGGGGCTGGCGGCTACACCTTC.

This clone appeared a few times. The chain joins TRBV2 to TRBJ1-2; 7 bases match TRBD1. Germline CDR1 SNHLY, CDR2 FYNNEI. V gave up 10 bases and J gave up 6 bases; unmatched junction bases: 14. This CDR3 contains 14 residues. This CDR3 reads CATSGQVVFNGYTF. In nucleotides, the CDR3 is TGTGCCACAAGCGGACAGGTTGTTTTTAATGGCTACACCTTC. Looking up the rest from reference TRBV2 and TRBJ1-2 gives the full variable domain: EPEVTQTPSHQVTQMGQEVILRCVPISNHLYFYWYRQILGQKVEFLVSFYNNEISEKSEIFDDQFSVERPDGSNFTLKIRSTKLEDSAMYFCATSGQVVFNGYTFGSGTRLTVV.

The chain links TRBV4-1 to TRBJ1-5; 7 nucleotides line up with TRBD1. Losses at the gene ends were 0 bases for V and 5 bases for J; bases not matched to a gene: 7. This CDR3 is built from 16 residues. Germline V gene sequence: CDR1 MGHRA, CDR2 YSYEKL. The CDR3 region is CASSQDEQGFDQPQHF. The CDR3 nucleotides are TGCGCCAGCAGCCAAGATGAACAGGGGTTCGATCAGCCCCAGCATTTT.

The rearrangement joins TRBV7-3 to TRBJ1-2; D is perhaps TRBD1 (5 bases). V was trimmed by 4 bases and J by 8 bases, leaving 17 bases between them. Germline CDR1 is SGHTA and CDR2 is FQGTGA. The CDR3 is 14 residues long. The CDR3 is CASSSGSVSSGYTF. For the CDR3, the DNA is TGTGCCAGCAGCTCAGGGTCCGTTAGCTCCGGCTACACCTTC.

The chain links TRBV9 to TRBJ2-6; 9 bases match TRBD1. The V and J ends lost 6 bases and 10 bases, in that order; junction bases with no gene match: 8. Germline CDR1 is SGDLS and CDR2 is YYNGEE. This CDR3 spans 14 amino acids. The CDR3 DNA sequence: TGTGCCAGCAACAACGGGACAGGGCGTAACGTCCTGACTTTC. This sequence encodes CASNNGTGRNVLTF.

The CDR3 sequence: CASSIRGGNEQFF. The CDR3 nucleotides read TGTGCCAGTAGTATACGGGGGGGCAATGAGCAGTTCTTC. The chain uses TRBV19 and TRBJ2-1, with 8 nucleotides matching TRBD2. The CDR3 length is 13 residues. Losses at the gene ends were 2 bases for V and 6 bases for J; bases not matched to a gene: 0. Germline V gives CDR1 LNHDA, CDR2 SQIVND (reference sequence).